Each of the 5 T cell receptor beta chains below was sequenced from the same sample in a study of T-cell reconstitution after alpha-beta-depleted transplantation in children. Preparing the TCRbeta library involved the use of unique molecular identifiers. TCRdb recomputed calls from the PCR reads with MiXCR, one row per CDR3 protein. The profile shows approximately 650,000 distinct CDR3 sequences, 10% to 15% of them singletons. The specimen was PBMCs, collected before TCRalphabeta/CD19-depleted stem cell transplant. These receptor sequences come from a girl aged 2-15 years with congenital amegakaryocytic thrombocytopenia, due to receive a stem cell transplant.

This clonotype was counted between two and nine times. V usage is TRBV20-1 and J usage is TRBJ2-1; the match to TRBD2 covers 8 bases. Germline V CDR1 and CDR2: DFQATT, SNEGSKA (reference sequence). V gave up 1 base and J gave up 7 bases; unmatched junction bases: 12. The CDR3 has 16 residues. CDR3 loop: CSARAISSGSLNEQFF. The CDR3, as DNA: TGCAGTGCTAGAGCCATTTCGAGCGGGAGTTTAAATGAGCAGTTCTTC.

In its sample, this clonotype was seen many times. This chain joins TRBV20-1 and TRBJ2-1; 10 bases align to TRBD2. The CDR3 has 15 amino acids. Losses at the gene ends were 6 bases for V and 7 bases for J; bases not matched to a gene: 12. CDR1 and CDR2 from the germline V gene are DFQATT and SNEGSKA (reference sequence). In nucleotides, the CDR3 is TGCAGTGCCAATAAGCGGGAGGGCCTTTTGAATGAGCAGTTCTTC. Residues: CSANKREGLLNEQFF.

This clonotype was recorded many times. V and J are TRBV20-1 and TRBJ2-2; TRBD2 agrees at 11 bases. The germline V gene encodes CDR1 DFQATT and CDR2 SNEGSKA (reference sequence). The CDR3 totals 15 residues. V lost 4 bases, J lost 7 bases, and 8 bases stayed unmatched. In DNA form, the CDR3 reads TGCAGTGCTACAGATAGCGGGAGGGGTGTCGGGGAGCTGTTTTTT. Amino acids: CSATDSGRGVGELFF.

This sequence joins TRBV2 and TRBJ2-1, with TRBD2 matching 7 bases. Germline CDR1 reads SNHLY; CDR2 reads FYNNEI. This CDR3 spans 15 amino acids. The J segment lost 4 bases and the V segment lost 6 bases, leaving 9 bases of the junction unmatched. The CDR3 sequence is CASRAPRGGYNEQFF. CDR3 nucleotides: TGTGCCAGCAGGGCCCCGCGGGGAGGGTACAATGAGCAGTTCTTC.

This clonotype was counted many times. This chain joins TRBV12-3 or TRBV12-4 and TRBJ2-3, with unresolved D. V was trimmed by 2 bases and J by 2 bases, leaving 23 bases between them. CDR3 size: 19 residues. CDR3 protein: CASSLWDRTKPKDTDTQYF. The DNA for the CDR3 is TGTGCCAGCAGTTTATGGGATCGGACCAAACCGAAAGACACAGATACGCAGTATTTT.